A single sample gave rise to the 7 T cell receptor beta chains below, sequenced in a study of Ad26.COV2.S vaccination and SARS-CoV-2 variants. Libraries were prepared by immunoSEQ multiplex PCR; TCRdb keeps only in-frame clonotypes and omits some of them. The table has roughly 240,000 clones, approximately 87% seen once. Documented treatment: some 19 received Ad26.COV2.S at low or high dose, single or two shots; roughly five received placebo; per-sample allocation not given. The study sampled participants on day 63 after the first vaccine or placebo injection. The sequences come from peripheral blood, collected in a trial of Ad26.COV2.S vaccine versus placebo. Source of these receptors: a person between 18 and 59 years old who received the Ad26.COV2.S COVID-19 vaccine or a placebo.

The J gene is TRBJ1-5, the V gene TRBV28; 8 nucleotides align to TRBD1. This CDR3 contains 16 residues. Germline loops: CDR1 MDHEN, CDR2 SYDVKM. J was trimmed by 6 bases and V by 4 bases; bases with no gene match: 11. The CDR3, as DNA: TGTGCCAGCAGTTCGGAGACAGGGGTTAAGGGTCAGCCCCAGCATTTT. Amino acids: CASSSETGVKGQPQHF.

The CDR3 protein is CASSKVHEQYF. The DNA of the CDR3 is TGTGCCAGCAGCAAGGTACACGAGCAGTACTTC. This chain uses TRBV21-1 with TRBJ2-7. TRBV21-1 has pseudogene status. This CDR3 has 11 residues.

The V gene is TRBV18, the J gene TRBJ2-1, with 7 bases aligning to TRBD1. V was pared by 1 base and J by 3 bases, with 3 bases of the junction left unmatched. The CDR3 runs to 15 residues. Germline CDR1 is KGHSH and CDR2 is LQKENI. CDR3 sequence reads: CASSPRQGDYNEQFF. CDR3 in DNA: TGTGCCAGCTCACCACGTCAGGGGGACTACAATGAGCAGTTCTTC.

The rearrangement uses TRBV6-2 or TRBV6-3 and TRBJ2-6; D remains ambiguous. Trimming took 5 bases from V and 0 from J, leaving 2 bases between them. CDR3 length equals 13 residues. Germline loops: CDR1 MNHEY, CDR2 SVGEGT. This CDR3 reads CASSRSGANVLTF. CDR3 DNA: TGTGCCAGCAGTCGCTCTGGGGCCAACGTCCTGACTTTC.

This clone has a handful of counts. Within the sample, other DNA sequences also encode this same CDR3. V and J are TRBV27 and TRBJ2-7; 8 nucleotides line up with TRBD1. Germline V CDR1 and CDR2: MNHEY, SMNVEV (reference sequence). The CDR3 has 14 residues. V lost 5 bases and J lost 5; bases outside the gene matches: 8. CDR3 loop: CASSLSGTGNEQYF. CDR3 nucleotide sequence: TGTGCCAGCAGTCTCTCCGGGACAGGCAACGAGCAGTACTTC.

This sequence joins TRBV7-2 and TRBJ2-1; D might be TRBD2 (6 bases). This CDR3 comprises 17 residues. With 3 bases removed from V and 5 bases from J, the gap between germline ends came to 20 bases. Germline CDR1 is SGHTA and CDR2 is FQGNSA. CDR3 coding DNA: TGTGCCAGCAGCTTGGATTTACTAGCCTGGGGGGACAATGAGCAGTTCTTC. Translated, it gives CASSLDLLAWGDNEQFF.

This clone appeared a few times. The chain has TRBV20-1 and TRBJ2-5; no definite D call. Germline V gene lookup returns CDR1 DFQATT and CDR2 SNEGSKA (reference sequence). The CDR3 length is 11 residues. The V gene lost 5 bases and the J gene lost 5 bases, with 9 bases spanning the gap. The CDR3: CSAPSWETQYF. The CDR3 nucleotides read TGCAGTGCTCCTTCATGGGAGACCCAGTACTTC.